Each of the 8 T cell receptor beta chains below was sequenced from the same sample in a study of cytomegalovirus exposure and HLA in healthy donors (dated by TCRdb to about 2017). The method behind the library was the immunoSEQ multiplex PCR assay. A mixture of 60 forward primers for TCR Vbeta segments and 13 reverse primers for TCR Jbeta segments was used in the multiplex PCR. The table was pulled from immuneACCESS by TCRdb, which kept in-frame rearrangements only. Such tables lose some clones; where checked, under half of the loss comes from unresolved V genes, and the rest has no known cause. For this sample there are approximately 150,000 clones; around 80% appear just once. Of the sample, over 9% falls within the top ten clones. The sequenced sample was PBMCs. These receptors were collected from a man aged 18 to 29 in good health and CMV-seropositive.

The chain joins TRBV10-3 to TRBJ1-5; D not certain. Germline loops: CDR1 ENHRY, CDR2 SYGVKD. CDR3 length equals 13 residues. The ends were cut back, 4 bases at V and 3 bases at J, with 7 bases in the middle. The CDR3 sequence is CAISAADNQPQHF. In DNA form, the CDR3 reads TGTGCCATCAGTGCTGCGGACAATCAGCCCCAGCATTTT.

This clone was detected once. This chain connects TRBV29-1 to TRBJ2-7, with D perhaps TRBD2 (7 bases). The CDR3 has 12 residues. Trimming removed 6 bases at V and 2 bases at J, with 11 bases between. The V gene's germline CDR1 is SQVTM and CDR2 ANQGSEA. CDR3 sequence (DNA): TGCAGCGTGGAGGGGGGGGCCTACGAGCAGTACTTC. Its translation: CSVEGGAYEQYF.

This clone was observed once. The rearrangement links TRBV5-1 to TRBJ2-1; D is perhaps TRBD1 (6 bases). The germline gives CDR1 SGHRS, CDR2 YFSETQ. This CDR3 has 14 residues. The V end was cut by 3 bases, the J end by 8 bases, with 15 bases between. In DNA form, the CDR3 reads TGCGCCAGCAGCTGGGGGCAGTTTGAGGATGAGCAGTTCTTC. It specifies CASSWGQFEDEQFF.

The chain couples TRBV6-5 to TRBJ1-1; no clear D gene. Germline-derived CDR1 and CDR2 are MNHEY and SVGAGI. V shed 2 bases and J shed 2 bases, with 9 bases lying between them. This CDR3 contains 14 residues. CDR3 amino acids: CASSYEALNTEAFF. The CDR3 region has the DNA TGTGCCAGCAGTTACGAAGCCCTTAACACTGAAGCTTTCTTT.

The gene calls are TRBV5-1 and TRBJ2-5; TRBD2 agrees at 7 bases. CDR1 SGHRS and CDR2 YFSETQ come from the germline V gene. The CDR3 consists of 14 residues. V trimming: 4 bases; J trimming: 0 bases; junction bases outside the gene matches: 3. The CDR3 DNA reads as TGCGCCAGCAGCGGCGGGAGCAACCAAGAGACCCAGTACTTC. Translated, it gives CASSGGSNQETQYF.

The chain's CDR3 is CASSSSGRASDTQYF. The DNA of the CDR3 is TGTGCCAGCAGCTCTAGCGGGAGGGCGTCGGATACGCAGTATTTT. The chain recombines TRBV7-3 with TRBJ2-3; 12 nucleotides line up with TRBD2. The CDR3 sequence is 15 residues long. Germline V CDR1 and CDR2: SGHTA, FQGTGA. The V segment lost 4 bases and the J segment 6 bases; nucleotides outside the gene matches: 5.

This chain connects TRBV18 to TRBJ1-3; D is perhaps TRBD1 (6 bases). CDR1 KGHSH and CDR2 LQKENI come from the germline V gene. The CDR3 contains 15 residues. V was clipped by 4 bases and J by 4 bases, with 14 bases between them. The CDR3 DNA is TGTGCCAGCTCACGTGCAGGGGCGGACGGAAACACCATATATTTT. This sequence encodes CASSRAGADGNTIYF.

V usage is TRBV9 and J usage is TRBJ2-1; TRBD2 aligns across 7 bases. In germline, CDR1 is SGDLS, CDR2 YYNGEE. The CDR3 is 14 residues long. Trimming cost V 4 bases and J 3 bases; bases outside gene matches: 4. CDR3 in amino acids: CASSSRDYYNEQFF. In DNA, the CDR3 is TGTGCCAGCAGCTCCCGGGACTACTACAATGAGCAGTTCTTC.